A single sample is the source of the 17 T cell receptor beta chains below, sequenced in a study of shared clonotypes between healthy human individuals. Profiled with immunoSEQ multiplex PCR; TCRdb holds only in-frame clones, not every one. The sample comprises 2 million to 2.5 million clones, over 85% of which are singletons, and about 0.34% rests with the top ten. Sequencing used naive CD4+ T cells from PBMCs. Subset noted: CD45RA+ positively selected. The receptors were gathered from a man aged 18 to 35 in good health. Some clones in this sample may be carry-over from other donors' samples.

DNA of the CDR3: TGTGCCAGCAGTCTCCCGGGACAGGGGTATACAACTAATGAAAAACTGTTTTTT. Residues: CASSLPGQGYTTNEKLFF. The chain uses TRBV28 and TRBJ1-4; 10 bases are shared with TRBD1. Per the germline V gene, CDR1 is MDHEN and CDR2 is SYDVKM. With V trimmed by 5 bases and J by 0 bases, 9 bases remained unmatched. The CDR3 length is 18 residues.

The chain carries TRBV23-1 and TRBJ1-5; D gene uncertain. TRBV23-1 is placed among ORFs of uncertain function. The CDR3 extends over 13 amino acids. V gave up 2 bases and J gave up 7 bases, with 9 bases separating them. This CDR3 is CASSQGRQQPQHF. For the CDR3, the DNA is TGCGCCAGCAGTCAAGGCAGGCAGCAGCCCCAGCATTTT.

The chain uses TRBV6-1 and TRBJ1-4; weak D call: TRBD1 (6 bases). Germline V gene lookup returns CDR1 MNHNS and CDR2 SASEGT. The CDR3 consists of 20 residues. The germline V and J ends were trimmed by 6 bases and 2 bases, with 28 bases remaining between them. The CDR3 DNA reads TGTGCCAGCAGAGAAACCCCGGCGGGGGGCGCGTCAATTACTAATGAAAAACTGTTTTTT. This codes for CASRETPAGGASITNEKLFF.

J is TRBJ1-1 and V is TRBV11-2, with 7 bases identical to TRBD1. Germline CDR1 is SGHAT and CDR2 is FQNNGV. J was trimmed by 4 bases and V by 5 bases; bases with no gene match: 7. CDR3 size: 14 residues. This chain's CDR3 is CASSPNRGSTEAFF. The CDR3, as DNA: TGTGCCAGCAGCCCGAACAGGGGTAGCACTGAAGCTTTCTTT.

This chain joins TRBV6-5 and TRBJ2-1; D is perhaps TRBD1 (5 bases). Germline CDR1 and CDR2: MNHEY and SVGAGI. Trimming stripped 2 bases from V and 3 bases from J, with 11 bases between. The CDR3 spans 15 residues. For the CDR3, the DNA is TGTGCCAGCAGTTACCGGACACCTGTCTACAATGAGCAGTTCTTC. This codes for CASSYRTPVYNEQFF.

The J gene is TRBJ2-7, the V gene TRBV5-1; tentatively, D is TRBD2 (5 bases). Trimming left V 0 bases short and J 1 base short, with 14 bases between. The CDR3 has 16 amino acids. Germline V CDR1 and CDR2: SGHRS, YFSETQ. The CDR3 nucleotides are TGCGCCAGCAGCTTGGTCCCCAGCGGAACGTCCTACGAGCAGTACTTC. Its protein is CASSLVPSGTSYEQYF.

With regard to this clone: Other nucleotide sequences from this sample produce the same CDR3. This chain joins TRBV5-1 and TRBJ1-1; weak D call: TRBD1 (5 bases). V lost 3 bases to trimming and J lost 3 bases, with 9 bases between them. Germline loops: CDR1 SGHRS, CDR2 YFSETQ. The CDR3 spans 13 residues. The CDR3 DNA is TGCGCCAGCAGCTCCGACAGCTACACTGAAGCTTTCTTT. This encodes CASSSDSYTEAFF.

The table lists this clone with a count of one. One junction end disagrees with the germline gene, perhaps due to a read error. J is TRBJ2-1 and V is TRBV28, with TRBD2 identical over 9 bases. This CDR3 has 14 amino acids. CDR1 is MDHEN and CDR2 is SYDVKM in the germline V gene. The CDR3 sequence: CASSPRSLAGFPVF. CDR3 sequence (DNA): TGTGCCAGCAGCCCCAGGTCGCTAGCGGGATTTCCGGTCTTC.

J is TRBJ1-5 and V is TRBV5-8; unclear D gene. The CDR3 is made up of 16 amino acids. V lost 5 bases, J lost 2 bases, and 17 bases lay in between. The germline CDR1 and CDR2 sequences are SGHTS and YDEGEE. CDR3 protein: CASRDFLWMGNQPQHF. In DNA form, the CDR3 reads TGTGCCAGCAGGGATTTCTTATGGATGGGCAATCAGCCCCAGCATTTT. Using reference TRBV5-8 and TRBJ1-5 for the parts outside the CDR3, the full variable domain is EAGVTQSPTHLIKTRGQQATLRCSPISGHTSVYWYQQALGLGLQFLLWYDEGEERNRGNFPPRFSGRQFPNYSSELNVNALELEDSALYLCASRDFLWMGNQPQHFGDGTRLSIL.

The V and J genes are TRBV6-5 and TRBJ2-2; D gene uncertain. Per germline, CDR1 MNHEY and CDR2 SVGAGI. The CDR3 contains 12 residues. V lost 8 bases and J lost 7, with 11 bases in between. The DNA of the CDR3 is TGTGCCAGCTCACGACTTGGCGGGGAGCTGTTTTTT. As protein: CASSRLGGELFF.

The chain combines TRBV9 with TRBJ2-7; 9 bases are shared with TRBD1. The V gene's germline CDR1 is SGDLS and CDR2 YYNGEE. This CDR3 region has 16 residues. Losses at the gene ends were 0 bases for V and 2 bases for J; bases not matched to a gene: 6. For the CDR3, the DNA is TGTGCCAGCAGCGTAGACTGGGACAGGGATCCCTACGAGCAGTACTTC. This translates into CASSVDWDRDPYEQYF. The whole variable domain, filled in from reference TRBV9 and TRBJ2-7, reads DSGVTQTPKHLITATGQRVTLRCSPRSGDLSVYWYQQSLDQGLQFLIQYYNGEERAKGNILERFSAQQFPDLHSELNLSSLELGDSALYFCASSVDWDRDPYEQYFGPGTRLTVT.

The chain links TRBV6-5 to TRBJ1-1; weak D call: TRBD1 (6 bases). V was cut by 6 bases and J by 9 bases, with 11 bases left in between. This CDR3 has 11 amino acids. The germline CDR1 and CDR2 sequences are MNHEY and SVGAGI. The CDR3 DNA reads as TGTGCCAGCAGCAGACAGGAGAAAGCTTTCTTT. This sequence encodes CASSRQEKAFF.

V usage is TRBV11-1 and J usage is TRBJ2-7, with TRBD2 matching 7 bases. The CDR3 extends over 15 amino acids. Germline lookup yields CDR1 SGHAT and CDR2 FQDESV (reference sequence). Trimming removed 5 bases from V and 3 bases from J; junction bases left unmatched: 10. Here the CDR3 reads CASSLRAGRVYEQYF. In nucleotides, the CDR3 is TGTGCCAGCAGCCTCCGAGCGGGAAGAGTCTACGAGCAGTACTTC. Drawing the rest from reference TRBV11-1 and TRBJ2-7, the complete variable domain is EAEVAQSPRYKITEKSQAVAFWCDPISGHATLYWYRQILGQGPELLVQFQDESVVDDSQLPKDRFSAERLKGVDSTLKIQPAELGDSAMYLCASSLRAGRVYEQYFGPGTRLTVT.

CDR3 loop: CASSRGRGGELFF. CDR3 nucleotides: TGCGCCAGCAGCCGAGGGCGTGGCGGGGAGCTGTTTTTT. V gene TRBV4-1 combines with J gene TRBJ2-2; D is perhaps TRBD2 (5 bases). The V end was cut by 4 bases, the J end by 7 bases, with 10 bases between. This CDR3 has 13 amino acids. The germline V gene encodes CDR1 MGHRA and CDR2 YSYEKL.

The table lists this clone with a count of one. The chain has TRBV19 and TRBJ2-5; D ambiguous. CDR3 length: 13 amino acids. Trimming shortened V by 1 base and J by 5 bases, and 8 bases separated the two germline ends. CDR1 LNHDA and CDR2 SQIVND come from the germline V gene (reference sequence). The CDR3 loop reads CASSIGRMETQYF. The CDR3 coding sequence is TGTGCCAGTAGTATAGGCAGGATGGAGACCCAGTACTTC.

This chain links TRBV30 with TRBJ1-3, with D unresolved. Germline CDR1 and CDR2: GTSNPN and SVGIG (reference sequence). V was clipped by 4 bases and J by 0 bases, with 13 bases between them. The CDR3 runs 15 residues. CDR3 protein: CAWKGRPNSGNTIYF. In DNA form, the CDR3 reads TGTGCCTGGAAGGGCAGGCCGAACTCTGGAAACACCATATATTTT.

This sequence joins TRBV5-1 and TRBJ1-1, with 9 bases aligning to TRBD1. Germline lookup yields CDR1 SGHRS and CDR2 YFSETQ. Trimming removed 5 bases from V and 1 base from J; junction bases left unmatched: 12. The CDR3 has 17 amino acids. The chain's CDR3 is CASSGNPGQGPNTEAFF. The CDR3 coding sequence is TGCGCCAGCAGTGGTAACCCGGGACAGGGCCCGAACACTGAAGCTTTCTTT. The full variable domain, its missing parts supplied by reference TRBV5-1 and TRBJ1-1, is KAGVTQTPRYLIKTRGQQVTLSCSPISGHRSVSWYQQTPGQGLQFLFEYFSETQRNKGNFPGRFSGRQFSNSRSEMNVSTLELGDSALYLCASSGNPGQGPNTEAFFGQGTRLTVV.